What follows are 2 T cell receptor beta chains derived from one specimen sequenced in a study of blood T cell repertoires in COVID-19. Data came from immunoSEQ multiplex PCR; TCRdb stores just in-frame clones and leaves some out. This table has some 220,000 clones, around 84% appearing once. The sample comprised peripheral blood. The origin of the receptors is a woman older than 75 with active or convalescent COVID-19.

The chain carries TRBV4-1 and TRBJ2-7; D is perhaps TRBD1 (7 bases). The V end was cut by 3 bases, the J end by 5 bases, with 11 bases between. The CDR3 is 13 residues long. CDR1 and CDR2 (germline): MGHRA, YSYEKL. CDR3 in DNA: TGCGCCAGCAGCCAGACAGGGAGGCACGAGCAGTACTTC. Encoded protein: CASSQTGRHEQYF.

This chain uses TRBV7-8 with TRBJ2-1, with TRBD2 matching 12 bases. Trimming took 0 bases from V and 4 from J; bases not matched to a gene: 1. Per germline, CDR1 SGHVS and CDR2 FQNEAQ. The CDR3 has 16 residues. CDR3 in amino acids: CASSLALAGGYNEQFF. CDR3 DNA: TGTGCCAGCAGCTTAGCACTAGCGGGAGGTTACAATGAGCAGTTCTTC.